These 21 T cell receptor beta chains were sequenced from one sample in a study of naive and memory T cell subsets. Findings of the study overall: Possibly reflecting memory cells re-expressing CD45RA, a few larger clonotypes occurred in naive repertoires, especially CD8.

These TCRs' antigens remain unknown. Both TRBC1 and TRBC2 were covered by a beta constant-region primer of two equimolar oligonucleotides. The ligated cDNA underwent four PCR rounds using SP2 and nested alpha and beta constant-region primers. TCRdb itself ran the UMI-ligation and nested PCR reads through MiXCR, one entry per CDR3 protein. The sample gives over 110,000 distinct CDR3 sequences, about 20% of which show up once; 0.55% to 0.75% is in the top ten. The specimen sequenced was naive CD8+ T cells from blood. These receptors originate from a human donor in good health.

The chain carries TRBV5-4 and TRBJ1-1; tentatively, D is TRBD1 (5 bases). This CDR3 contains 14 residues. CDR1 is SGHNT, CDR2 YYREEE, per germline (reference sequence). The germline V and J ends were trimmed by 4 bases and 6 bases, with 16 bases remaining between them. CDR3 loop: CASSLGPTGAEAFF. The CDR3 DNA follows: TGTGCCAGCAGCCTCGGGCCCACGGGGGCTGAAGCTTTCTTT.

In its sample, this clonotype was seen a few times. The chain recombines TRBV5-1 with TRBJ2-7; D is unclear. The V end lost 0 bases, the J end lost 5 bases, and 9 bases lay between the germline ends. Germline values: CDR1 SGHRS, CDR2 YFSETQ. This CDR3 is 13 amino acids long. The CDR3 protein is CASSLVPEDEQYF. The CDR3 bases are TGCGCCAGCAGCTTGGTCCCAGAAGACGAGCAGTACTTC.

CDR3 sequence: CASSYGDETQYF. CDR3 sequence (DNA): TGTGCCAGCAGTTACGGGGACGAGACCCAGTACTTC. V is TRBV6-2 or TRBV6-3 and J is TRBJ2-5; TRBD1 or TRBD2 may be the D gene (5 bases each). V lost 2 bases and J lost 5, with 6 bases in between. This CDR3 is built from 12 residues. Germline CDR1 reads MNHEY; CDR2 reads SVGEGT.

This clonotype occurred a few times. This chain connects TRBV20-1 to TRBJ2-3; D is tentatively TRBD1 or TRBD2 (6 bases each). V was clipped by 5 bases and J by 0 bases, with 12 bases between them. There are 14 residues in the CDR3. Looked up from germline, CDR1 is DFQATT and CDR2 is SNEGSKA (reference sequence). The DNA for the CDR3 is TGCAGTGCTTCCGGGGGCAGAAGCACAGATACGCAGTATTTT. This codes for CSASGGRSTDTQYF.

The chain links TRBV12-3 or TRBV12-4 to TRBJ2-3; D is undetermined. The V gene lost 2 bases and the J gene lost 1 base, with 7 bases spanning the gap. The CDR3 spans 14 residues. CDR3 residues: CASSLYGGTDTQYF. Written as DNA, the CDR3 is TGTGCCAGCAGTTTATACGGAGGCACAGATACGCAGTATTTT.

This clonotype was picked up a small number of times. The chain carries TRBV24-1 and TRBJ2-1, with 9 bases fitting TRBD2. The CDR3 extends over 15 amino acids. V lost 1 base and J lost 9; bases outside the gene matches: 6. In germline, CDR1 is KGHDR, CDR2 SFDVKD. This CDR3 reads CATSDFQAGGTEQFF. CDR3 in DNA: TGTGCCACCAGTGATTTTCAAGCGGGAGGCACTGAGCAGTTCTTC.

The gene calls are TRBV30 and TRBJ2-7, with 10 bases matching TRBD1. Germline CDR1 reads GTSNPN; CDR2 reads SVGIG (reference sequence). The ends lost 8 bases at V and 2 bases at J; junction bases unmatched: 6. CDR3 length equals 13 residues. The chain's CDR3 is CAQGQGTTYEQYF. The CDR3 coding sequence is TGTGCCCAGGGACAGGGGACCACCTACGAGCAGTACTTC.

The gene calls are TRBV21-1 and TRBJ2-7; the tabulated D call, TRBD1, remains unverified against the DNA. TRBV21-1 constitutes a pseudogene. The CDR3 extends over 13 amino acids. The CDR3 sequence: CAIKWREGYEQYF. DNA of the CDR3: TGTGCCATCAAATGGCGGGAAGGGTACGAGCAGTACTTC.

Only a few counts were recorded for this clonotype. The chain couples TRBV14 to TRBJ2-7; no clear D gene. V lost 2 bases and J lost 3, with 8 bases in between. The germline V gene encodes CDR1 SGHDN and CDR2 FVKESK. The CDR3 is 13 amino acids. In DNA, the CDR3 is TGTGCCAGCAGCCAATTCAGAAACTACGAGCAGTACTTC. This sequence encodes CASSQFRNYEQYF.

This clonotype was recorded once. The chain couples TRBV6-5 to TRBJ1-1, with 9 nucleotides matching TRBD1. The V segment lost 6 bases and the J segment 3 bases; nucleotides outside the gene matches: 11. Germline lookup yields CDR1 MNHEY and CDR2 SVGAGI. This CDR3 spans 16 amino acids. Written as DNA, the CDR3 is TGTGCCAGCAGCCCACAATTGGGGGACAGGGACACTGAAGCTTTCTTT. Protein: CASSPQLGDRDTEAFF.

This clonotype showed up just a few times. The chain combines TRBV29-1 with TRBJ1-1; D remains unclear. Germline V gives CDR1 SQVTM, CDR2 ANQGSEA. This CDR3 is 13 amino acids long. Trimming removed 1 base at V and 3 bases at J, with 9 bases between. The CDR3 nucleotides are TGCAGCGTTGAAGTGGGAACATACACTGAAGCTTTCTTT. This translates into CSVEVGTYTEAFF.

This clonotype was found a few times. The genes are TRBV6-2 or TRBV6-3 and TRBJ1-2; unclear D gene. This CDR3 spans 20 amino acids. In germline, CDR1 is MNHEY, CDR2 SVGEGT. V was cut by 3 bases and J by 6 bases, with 32 bases left in between. In DNA form, the CDR3 reads TGTGCCAGCAGTTATTCCCCACTCTTGAGTTCCGGGATTCCAGACGATGGCTACACCTTC. Amino acids: CASSYSPLLSSGIPDDGYTF.

The V call is TRBV30, the J call TRBJ2-1; TRBD2 matches 11 bases. Germline V gene data show CDR1 as GTSNPN and CDR2 as SVGIG (reference sequence). V was clipped by 2 bases and J by 7 bases; unmatched bases: 7. The CDR3 totals 15 residues. The CDR3 loop reads CAWSRVAGGWNEQFF. CDR3 DNA: TGTGCCTGGAGTCGGGTAGCGGGAGGGTGGAATGAGCAGTTCTTC.

J is TRBJ2-1 and V is TRBV7-9; TRBD2 agrees at 11 bases. The junction had 9 bases not matched to a gene; V was cut back by 5 bases and J by 3 bases. The CDR3 runs to 17 residues. The germline CDR1 and CDR2 sequences are SEHNR and FQNEAQ (reference sequence). This chain's CDR3 is CASSRSGLAVHYNEQFF. CDR3 nucleotide sequence: TGTGCCAGCAGCAGATCGGGACTAGCGGTTCACTACAATGAGCAGTTCTTC.

This clonotype has a handful of counts. V usage is TRBV27 and J usage is TRBJ2-2; 9 nucleotides match TRBD1. Looked up from germline, CDR1 is MNHEY and CDR2 is SMNVEV (reference sequence). The V gene end was trimmed by 5 bases and the J gene end by 2 bases; junction bases not matched to a gene: 6. This CDR3 is 16 amino acids long. In nucleotides, the CDR3 is TGTGCCAGCAGTCGGGGGGACAGGGATAACACCGGGGAGCTGTTTTTT. Its protein is CASSRGDRDNTGELFF.

The gene calls are TRBV28 and TRBJ2-1; 10 nucleotides line up with TRBD2. The CDR3 length is 17 residues. After removal of 5 bases from V and 9 bases from J, the junction contained 16 bases not matched to a gene. Germline V gene sequence: CDR1 MDHEN, CDR2 SYDVKM. The CDR3 nucleotides are TGTGCCAGCAGTGACACCAGCGTACTAGCGGGATCTGGTGAGCAGTTCTTC. Translation: CASSDTSVLAGSGEQFF.

The sample holds a few counts of this clonotype. The chain is built from TRBV12-3 or TRBV12-4 and TRBJ2-7; possible D gene TRBD2, 6 bases. V lost 4 bases and J 0 bases, leaving 13 bases between the germline ends. The CDR3 has 15 amino acids. The CDR3 loop is CASSSYAGSSYEQYF. DNA of the CDR3: TGTGCCAGCAGTTCCTACGCCGGGAGCTCCTACGAGCAGTACTTC.

V and J are TRBV27 and TRBJ1-1, with no clear D. The ends were cut back, 3 bases at V and 4 bases at J, with 6 bases in the middle. The CDR3 covers 12 residues. Per germline, CDR1 MNHEY and CDR2 SMNVEV (reference sequence). CDR3 nucleotides: TGTGCCAGCAGTTTCAGTGGCACTGAAGCTTTCTTT. Translated, it gives CASSFSGTEAFF.

The chain is built from TRBV27 and TRBJ2-1; no clear D gene. The CDR3 has 13 residues. V was pared by 3 bases and J by 8 bases, with 11 bases between. The V gene's germline CDR1 is MNHEY and CDR2 SMNVEV (reference sequence). CDR3 residues: CASSFGFLYEQFF. In DNA form, the CDR3 reads TGTGCCAGCAGTTTCGGTTTTCTCTATGAGCAGTTCTTC.

This clonotype showed up just a few times. The chain carries TRBV6-1 and TRBJ2-1; tentative D call: TRBD2 (5 bases). The ends were cut back, 3 bases at V and 10 bases at J, with 13 bases in the middle. Germline CDR1 and CDR2: MNHNS and SASEGT. There are 13 residues in the CDR3. CDR3 amino acids: CASSELTRVEQFF. The CDR3 DNA reads as TGTGCCAGCAGTGAGCTCACTAGGGTCGAGCAGTTCTTC.

The rearrangement joins TRBV7-8 to TRBJ1-5, with 7 bases aligning to TRBD1. CDR1 and CDR2 from the germline V gene are SGHVS and FQNEAQ. With V trimmed by 5 bases and J by 3 bases, 10 bases remained unmatched. The CDR3 consists of 16 residues. This CDR3 reads CASSLGEGGPNQPQHF. DNA for the CDR3: TGTGCCAGCAGCCTAGGTGAAGGGGGCCCCAATCAGCCCCAGCATTTT.